The 28 T cell receptor beta chains listed next were all sequenced from one sample in a study of blood T cell repertoires in COVID-19. Some clones are missing from TCRdb's copy, which holds only in-frame ones; the method was immunoSEQ multiplex PCR. Here the sample spans under 350,000 clones, 65% to 90% being singletons. Material: peripheral blood. These receptors originate from a human donor in a cohort sampled during active COVID-19.

This clone appeared once. The gene calls are TRBV6-5 and TRBJ1-2; 9 bases align to TRBD1. Germline assignment: CDR1 MNHEY and CDR2 SVGAGI. The CDR3 consists of 14 residues. The junction had 8 bases not matched to a gene; V was cut back by 5 bases and J by 7 bases. CDR3 nucleotide sequence: TGTGCCAGCAGTACGGGACAGGGCGCTCCTGGCTACACCTTC. Translated: CASSTGQGAPGYTF.

The chain carries TRBV2 and TRBJ1-5; a weak D match, TRBD1 (5 bases). The CDR3 consists of 12 residues. Germline V gives CDR1 SNHLY, CDR2 FYNNEI. V was trimmed by 6 bases and J by 5 bases, leaving 8 bases between them. For the CDR3, the DNA is TGTGCCAGCAGCAGGGTCGATCAGCCCCAGCATTTT. Translating it yields CASSRVDQPQHF.

The chain employs TRBV5-1 and TRBJ2-7; 8 positions match TRBD1. With 4 bases clipped from V and 0 bases from J, the junction kept 6 bases outside the gene matches. This CDR3 has 15 residues. Germline V gene data show CDR1 as SGHRS and CDR2 as YFSETQ. The CDR3 sequence is CASSGGQASSYEQYF. The DNA for the CDR3 is TGCGCCAGCAGCGGGGGACAGGCCAGCTCCTACGAGCAGTACTTC.

V usage is TRBV5-1 and J usage is TRBJ2-7; TRBD1 aligns across 8 bases. The junction had 2 bases not matched to a gene; V was cut back by 0 bases and J by 3 bases. The CDR3 spans 14 residues. Germline V gives CDR1 SGHRS, CDR2 YFSETQ. CDR3: CASSLGTGNYEQYF. DNA of the CDR3: TGCGCCAGCAGCTTGGGGACAGGGAACTACGAGCAGTACTTC.

V and J are TRBV7-8 and TRBJ2-1; D possibly corresponds to TRBD1 (5 bases). V gave up 1 base and J gave up 9 bases, with 10 bases separating them. CDR3 size: 13 residues. Per germline, CDR1 SGHVS and CDR2 FQNEAQ. The CDR3 protein is CASSLVQGSEQFF. In nucleotides, the CDR3 is TGTGCCAGCAGCTTAGTGCAGGGTTCTGAGCAGTTCTTC.

The rearrangement joins TRBV19 to TRBJ1-5, with 7 bases identical to TRBD1. Unmatched junction bases numbered 3, after V lost 6 bases and J lost 4 bases. CDR1 LNHDA and CDR2 SQIVND come from the germline V gene (reference sequence). The CDR3 consists of 13 residues. CDR3 nucleotide sequence: TGTGCCAGTAGGGGGACAGCAAATCAGCCCCAGCATTTT. Translated, it gives CASRGTANQPQHF.

The genes are TRBV5-1 and TRBJ2-3, with D unclear. The CDR3 is made up of 12 amino acids. The germline V gene has CDR1 SGHRS and CDR2 YFSETQ. V shed 7 bases and J shed 1 base, with 7 bases lying between them. CDR3 sequence: CASGRGTDTQYF. CDR3 nucleotide sequence: TGCGCCAGCGGCCGGGGCACAGATACGCAGTATTTT.

This chain joins TRBV3-1 (or the pseudogene TRBV3-2) and TRBJ1-4; 8 positions match TRBD1. Germline V gene data show CDR1 as LGHDT and CDR2 as YNNKEL (reference sequence). After removal of 4 bases from V and 3 bases from J, the junction contained 19 bases not matched to a gene. This CDR3 spans 20 amino acids. The CDR3 sequence is CASSPFRRGLRFGANEKLFF. CDR3 in DNA: TGTGCCAGCAGCCCCTTCCGCAGGGGGCTTCGGTTTGGGGCTAATGAAAAACTGTTTTTT.

The rearrangement joins TRBV4-1 to TRBJ2-1; D may be TRBD1 (5 bases). The CDR3 is 12 residues long. V lost 4 bases, J lost 12 bases, and 13 bases lay in between. From germline, CDR1 is MGHRA and CDR2 YSYEKL. The CDR3 is CASSRVGVGQFF. The CDR3 DNA sequence: TGCGCCAGCAGCCGTGTAGGGGTCGGGCAGTTCTTC.

The chain carries TRBV19 and TRBJ1-2; 7 bases are shared with TRBD1. Germline V gene data show CDR1 as LNHDA and CDR2 as SQIVND (reference sequence). The CDR3 is 13 amino acids. V was clipped by 5 bases and J by 10 bases; unmatched bases: 10. Here the CDR3 reads CASSPARQGFYTF. DNA of the CDR3: TGTGCCAGTAGTCCGGCTCGACAGGGTTTCTACACCTTC.

The chain links TRBV9 to TRBJ1-2; the D gene is possibly TRBD1 (5 bases). Between the trimmed V and J ends, which lost 4 bases and 1 base, there was a span of 14 bases. This CDR3 comprises 15 residues. The V gene's germline CDR1 is SGDLS and CDR2 YYNGEE. CDR3 coding DNA: TGTGCCAGCAGCTCCCTACCGACAGTTAACTATGGCTACACCTTC. Protein product: CASSSLPTVNYGYTF.

The chain is built from TRBV6-5 and TRBJ2-2; TRBD2 agrees at 8 bases. The CDR3 contains 16 residues. The V segment lost 4 bases and the J segment 3 bases; nucleotides outside the gene matches: 7. Germline V gives CDR1 MNHEY, CDR2 SVGAGI. This CDR3 reads CASSSQRGSYTGELFF. The CDR3 nucleotides are TGTGCCAGCAGTTCCCAGCGGGGGTCCTACACCGGGGAGCTGTTTTTT.

The chain links TRBV3-1 (or the pseudogene TRBV3-2) to TRBJ2-7, with 8 nucleotides matching TRBD2. CDR3 size: 17 residues. Unmatched junction bases numbered 10, after V lost 3 bases and J lost 0 bases. Germline V lookup: CDR1 LGHDT, CDR2 YNNKEL (reference sequence). As DNA, the CDR3 is TGTGCCAGCAGCCAGCCCGTTTCAGCGGGGGTCTCCTACGAGCAGTACTTC. As protein: CASSQPVSAGVSYEQYF.

This chain links TRBV2 with TRBJ1-5, with a tentative D call TRBD1 (6 bases). In germline, CDR1 is SNHLY, CDR2 FYNNEI. The length of the CDR3 is 14 residues. With 4 bases removed from V and 3 bases from J, the gap between germline ends came to 10 bases. The CDR3 nucleotides are TGTGCCAGCAGTGGTAGGGACATCAATCAGCCCCAGCATTTT. Its translation: CASSGRDINQPQHF.

This clone came up once. The rearrangement links TRBV3-1 (or the pseudogene TRBV3-2) to TRBJ1-1; 8 bases match TRBD1. V gave up 4 bases and J gave up 7 bases; unmatched junction bases: 5. Germline V CDR1 and CDR2: LGHDT, YNNKEL (reference sequence). This CDR3 comprises 13 residues. The CDR3: CASSPGTGGEAFF. CDR3 sequence (DNA): TGTGCCAGCAGCCCGGGGACAGGCGGTGAAGCTTTCTTT.

The chain is built from TRBV5-6 and TRBJ1-2; a possible D gene is TRBD1 (6 bases). Looked up from germline, CDR1 is SGHDT and CDR2 is YYEEEE. The CDR3 sequence is 14 residues long. The V gene lost 4 bases and the J gene lost 0 bases, with 10 bases spanning the gap. The CDR3 DNA sequence: TGTGCCAGCAGCCCGGACAGATCTAACTATGGCTACACCTTC. It codes for CASSPDRSNYGYTF.

This chain joins TRBV2 and TRBJ1-2, with a tentative D call TRBD1 (5 bases). This CDR3 region has 13 residues. Trimming removed 6 bases at V and 0 bases at J, with 8 bases between. Germline V lookup: CDR1 SNHLY, CDR2 FYNNEI. The CDR3 DNA reads as TGTGCCAGCAGACCGACAGCTAACTATGGCTACACCTTC. Protein sequence: CASRPTANYGYTF.

V and J are TRBV2 and TRBJ1-1, with D hard to call. The germline V and J ends were trimmed by 7 bases and 8 bases, with 11 bases remaining between them. The CDR3 spans 11 residues. The germline CDR1 and CDR2 sequences are SNHLY and FYNNEI. CDR3: CASILGSEAFF. DNA for the CDR3: TGTGCCAGCATCCTCGGGTCCGAAGCTTTCTTT.

The chain is built from TRBV29-1 and TRBJ2-5; 8 positions agree with TRBD2. V lost 6 bases and J lost 3; bases outside the gene matches: 15. Germline CDR1 is SQVTM and CDR2 is ANQGSEA. This CDR3 has 16 residues. The CDR3 DNA reads as TGCAGCGTGGCTCGTGCTAGCGGGTGGGGTGAAGAGACCCAGTACTTC. It codes for CSVARASGWGEETQYF.

This clone was detected only a few times. The chain uses TRBV30 and TRBJ1-6, with D unclear. Germline-derived CDR1 and CDR2 are GTSNPN and SVGIG (reference sequence). The length of the CDR3 is 17 residues. V was shortened by 2 bases and J by 1 base, with 15 bases between the two germline ends. Here the CDR3 reads CAWSQYSGSSYNSPLHF. The CDR3 nucleotides read TGTGCCTGGAGTCAGTATTCGGGTAGTTCCTATAATTCACCCCTCCACTTT.

V and J are TRBV5-4 and TRBJ2-6; 14 bases align to TRBD2. The CDR3 sequence is 19 residues long. Germline values: CDR1 SGHNT, CDR2 YYREEE (reference sequence). The ends lost 4 bases at V and 0 bases at J; junction bases unmatched: 6. DNA for the CDR3: TGTGCCAGCAGCATGGGACTAGCGGGGGCCGCCTCTGGGGCCAACGTCCTGACTTTC. Protein product: CASSMGLAGAASGANVLTF.

This clone was detected only once. The chain uses TRBV9 and TRBJ1-1; TRBD1 matches at 7 bases. The CDR3 runs 14 residues. Germline CDR1 is SGDLS and CDR2 is YYNGEE. The V segment lost 4 bases and the J segment 11 bases; nucleotides outside the gene matches: 14. CDR3 protein: CASSNRDSPFRAFF. The CDR3 DNA is TGTGCCAGCAGCAACCGGGACAGTCCCTTCCGGGCTTTCTTT.

The rearrangement uses TRBV29-1 and TRBJ2-1; 8 bases map to TRBD1. In germline, CDR1 is SQVTM, CDR2 ANQGSEA. The CDR3 runs 17 residues. The trim removed 7 bases at V and 1 base at J, leaving 15 bases unmatched. The CDR3 nucleotides read TGCAGCGGGAGGGTCCTCCAGGGGGCTCTTTCCTACAATGAGCAGTTCTTC. Protein: CSGRVLQGALSYNEQFF.

The chain employs TRBV6-5 and TRBJ2-7; 7 bases map to TRBD1. V shed 6 bases, J shed 5 bases, and the junction held 10 bases outside the gene matches. The CDR3 has 14 residues. Germline CDR1 reads MNHEY; CDR2 reads SVGAGI. CDR3 DNA sequence: TGTGCCAGCAGCATGAATTACAGGGGAAACGAGCAGTACTTC. This codes for CASSMNYRGNEQYF.

This clone was counted a few times. The chain uses TRBV29-1 and TRBJ1-4; TRBD1 is a possible D gene (6 bases). With 7 bases removed from V and 10 bases from J, the gap between germline ends came to 19 bases. The germline V gene has CDR1 SQVTM and CDR2 ANQGSEA. The CDR3 is 13 amino acids. The CDR3 region has the DNA TGCAGCGGACAGACAGGTGGAATGGGAAAACTGTTTTTT. Encoded protein: CSGQTGGMGKLFF.

V usage is TRBV6-5 and J usage is TRBJ1-1; D remains ambiguous. Deletions cut 6 bases from V and 0 bases from J, with 8 bases between. CDR3 length equals 13 residues. CDR1 and CDR2 from the germline V gene are MNHEY and SVGAGI. The CDR3 reads CASRTKMNTEAFF. The CDR3 nucleotides are TGTGCCAGCAGGACAAAGATGAACACTGAAGCTTTCTTT.

The V gene is TRBV6-5, the J gene TRBJ1-1, with D hard to call. Germline lookup yields CDR1 MNHEY and CDR2 SVGAGI. The V end was cut by 0 bases, the J end by 1 base, with 12 bases between. The CDR3 loop spans 16 amino acids. The DNA of the CDR3 is TGTGCCAGCAGTTACTCGCTTGGACTTAAGAACACTGAAGCTTTCTTT. It encodes CASSYSLGLKNTEAFF.

The V and J genes are TRBV7-3 and TRBJ1-2; TRBD1 aligns across 9 bases. V lost 3 bases and J lost 5; bases outside the gene matches: 7. The CDR3 runs to 15 residues. Per germline, CDR1 SGHTA and CDR2 FQGTGA. The CDR3 DNA is TGTGCCAGCAGCTTGACAGGGGGGAACCTATATGGCTACACCTTC. Translated, it gives CASSLTGGNLYGYTF.